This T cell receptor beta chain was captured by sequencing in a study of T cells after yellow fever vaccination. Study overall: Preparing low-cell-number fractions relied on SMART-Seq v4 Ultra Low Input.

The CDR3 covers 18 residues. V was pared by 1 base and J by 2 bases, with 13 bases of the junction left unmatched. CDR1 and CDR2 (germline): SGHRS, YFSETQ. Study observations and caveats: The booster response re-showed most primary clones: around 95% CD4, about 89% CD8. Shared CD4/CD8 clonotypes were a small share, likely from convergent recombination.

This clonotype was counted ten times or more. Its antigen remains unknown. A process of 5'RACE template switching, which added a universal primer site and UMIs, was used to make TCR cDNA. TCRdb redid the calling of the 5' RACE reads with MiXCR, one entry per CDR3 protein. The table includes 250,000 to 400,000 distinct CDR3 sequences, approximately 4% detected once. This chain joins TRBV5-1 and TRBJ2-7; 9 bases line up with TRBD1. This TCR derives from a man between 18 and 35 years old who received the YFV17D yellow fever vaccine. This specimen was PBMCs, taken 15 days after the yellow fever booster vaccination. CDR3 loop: CASSLIPTRDRETYEQYF. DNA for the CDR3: TGCGCCAGCAGCTTGATCCCCACCAGGGACAGGGAGACCTACGAGCAGTACTTC.